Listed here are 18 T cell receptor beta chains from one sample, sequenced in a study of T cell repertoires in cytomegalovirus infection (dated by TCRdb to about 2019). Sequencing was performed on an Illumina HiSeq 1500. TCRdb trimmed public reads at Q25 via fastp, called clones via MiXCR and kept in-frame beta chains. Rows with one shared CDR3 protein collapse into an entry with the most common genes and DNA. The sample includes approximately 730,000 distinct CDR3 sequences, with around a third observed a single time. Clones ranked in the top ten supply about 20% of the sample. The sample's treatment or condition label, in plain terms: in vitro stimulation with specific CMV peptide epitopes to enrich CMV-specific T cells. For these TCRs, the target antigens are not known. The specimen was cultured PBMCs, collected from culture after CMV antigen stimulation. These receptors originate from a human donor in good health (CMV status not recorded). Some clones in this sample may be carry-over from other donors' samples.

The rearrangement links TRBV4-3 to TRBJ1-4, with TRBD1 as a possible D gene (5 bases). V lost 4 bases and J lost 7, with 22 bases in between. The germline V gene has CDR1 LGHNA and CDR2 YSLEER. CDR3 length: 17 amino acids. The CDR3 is CASSRSLRGAGGEKLFF. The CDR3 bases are TGCGCCAGCAGCCGCTCCCTACGCGGGGCTGGAGGTGAAAAACTGTTTTTT.

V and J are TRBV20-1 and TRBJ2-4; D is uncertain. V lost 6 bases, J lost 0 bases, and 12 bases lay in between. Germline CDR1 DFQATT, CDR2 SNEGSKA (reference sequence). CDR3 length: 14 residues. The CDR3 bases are TGCAGTGCCTCTTTAGAAGTAGCCAAAAACATTCAGTACTTC. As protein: CSASLEVAKNIQYF.

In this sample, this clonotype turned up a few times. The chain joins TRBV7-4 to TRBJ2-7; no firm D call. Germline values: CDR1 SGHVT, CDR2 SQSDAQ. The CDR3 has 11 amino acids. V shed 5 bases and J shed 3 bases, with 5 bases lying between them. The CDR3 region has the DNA TGTGCCAGCAGCCGAATCTACGAGCAGTACTTC. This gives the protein CASSRIYEQYF.

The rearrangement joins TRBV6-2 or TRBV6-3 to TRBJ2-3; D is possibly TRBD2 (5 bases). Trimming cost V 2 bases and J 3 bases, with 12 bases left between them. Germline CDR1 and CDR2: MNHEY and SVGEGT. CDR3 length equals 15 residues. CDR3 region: CASSYNSVATDTQYF. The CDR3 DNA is TGTGCCAGCAGTTACAATAGCGTAGCGACAGATACGCAGTATTTT.

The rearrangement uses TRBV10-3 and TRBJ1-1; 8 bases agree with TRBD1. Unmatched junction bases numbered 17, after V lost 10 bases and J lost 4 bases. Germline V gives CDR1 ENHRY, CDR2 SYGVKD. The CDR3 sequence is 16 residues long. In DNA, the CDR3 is TGTGCCACCCACTGGCGGCAGGGGGCGGAGGGCACTGAAGCTTTCTTT. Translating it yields CATHWRQGAEGTEAFF.

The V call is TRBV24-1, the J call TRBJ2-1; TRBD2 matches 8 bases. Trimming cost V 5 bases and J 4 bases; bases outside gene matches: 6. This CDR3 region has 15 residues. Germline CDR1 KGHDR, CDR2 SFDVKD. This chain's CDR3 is CATSAGGGTYNEQFF. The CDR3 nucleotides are TGTGCCACCAGTGCGGGAGGGGGTACGTACAATGAGCAGTTCTTC.

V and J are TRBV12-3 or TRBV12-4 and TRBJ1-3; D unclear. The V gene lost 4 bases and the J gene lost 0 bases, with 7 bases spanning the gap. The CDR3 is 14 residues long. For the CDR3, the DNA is TGTGCCAGCAGTTGGACGGACTCTGGAAACACCATATATTTT. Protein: CASSWTDSGNTIYF.

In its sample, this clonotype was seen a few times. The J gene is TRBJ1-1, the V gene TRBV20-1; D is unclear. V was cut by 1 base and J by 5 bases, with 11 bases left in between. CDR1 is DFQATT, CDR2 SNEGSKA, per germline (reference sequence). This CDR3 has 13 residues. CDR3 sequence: CSARGAGETEAFF. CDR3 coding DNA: TGCAGTGCTAGAGGGGCCGGTGAGACTGAAGCTTTCTTT.

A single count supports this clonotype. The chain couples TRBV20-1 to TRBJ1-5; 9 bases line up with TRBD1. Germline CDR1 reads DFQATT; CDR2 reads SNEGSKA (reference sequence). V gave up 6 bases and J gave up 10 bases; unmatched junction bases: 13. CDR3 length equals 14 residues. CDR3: CSAAGTGLNPPQHF. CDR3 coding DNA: TGCAGTGCAGCCGGGACAGGGCTGAACCCACCCCAGCATTTT.

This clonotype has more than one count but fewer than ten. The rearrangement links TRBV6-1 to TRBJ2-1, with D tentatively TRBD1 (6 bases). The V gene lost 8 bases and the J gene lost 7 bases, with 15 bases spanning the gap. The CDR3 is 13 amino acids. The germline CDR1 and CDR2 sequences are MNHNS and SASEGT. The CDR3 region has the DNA TGTGCCAGCGAGACACAAAGGGGGAATGAGCAGTTCTTC. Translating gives CASETQRGNEQFF.

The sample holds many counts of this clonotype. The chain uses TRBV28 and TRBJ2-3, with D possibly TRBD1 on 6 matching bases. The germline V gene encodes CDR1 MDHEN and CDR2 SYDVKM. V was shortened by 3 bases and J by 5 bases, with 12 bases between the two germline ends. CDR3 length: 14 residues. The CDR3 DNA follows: TGTGCCAGCAGTTTGTGGGGGCGTGAAGATACGCAGTATTTT. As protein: CASSLWGREDTQYF.

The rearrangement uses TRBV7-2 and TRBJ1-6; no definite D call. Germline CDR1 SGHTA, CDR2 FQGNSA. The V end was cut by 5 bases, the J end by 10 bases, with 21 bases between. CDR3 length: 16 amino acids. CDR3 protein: CASSLAGNLGSSPLHF. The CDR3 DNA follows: TGTGCCAGCAGCCTCGCGGGGAATTTAGGATCATCACCCCTCCACTTT.

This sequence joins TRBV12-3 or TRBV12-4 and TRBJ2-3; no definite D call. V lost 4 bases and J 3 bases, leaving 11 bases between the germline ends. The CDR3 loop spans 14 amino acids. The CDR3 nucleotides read TGTGCCAGCAGTTCCCGGCCGATAACAGATACGCAGTATTTT. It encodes CASSSRPITDTQYF.

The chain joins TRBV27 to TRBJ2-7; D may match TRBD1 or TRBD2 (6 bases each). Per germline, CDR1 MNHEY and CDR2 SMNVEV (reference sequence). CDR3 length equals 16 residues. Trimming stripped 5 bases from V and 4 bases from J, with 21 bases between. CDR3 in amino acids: CASSPSGGTPLYEQYF. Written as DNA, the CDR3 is TGTGCCAGCAGTCCGTCCGGAGGGACACCCCTATACGAGCAGTACTTC.

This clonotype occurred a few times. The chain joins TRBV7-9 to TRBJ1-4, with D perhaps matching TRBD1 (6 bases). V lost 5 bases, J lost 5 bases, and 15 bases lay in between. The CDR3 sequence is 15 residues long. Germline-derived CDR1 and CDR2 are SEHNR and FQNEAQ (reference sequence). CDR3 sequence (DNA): TGTGCCAGCAGCCCTACGGACAGCGGAAATGAAAAACTGTTTTTT. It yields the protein CASSPTDSGNEKLFF. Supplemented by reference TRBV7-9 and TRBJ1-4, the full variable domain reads DTGVSQNPRHKITKRGQNVTFRCDPISEHNRLYWYRQTLGQGPEFLTYFQNEAQLEKSRLLSDRFSAERPKGSFSTLEIQRTEQGDSAMYLCASSPTDSGNEKLFFGSGTQLSVL.

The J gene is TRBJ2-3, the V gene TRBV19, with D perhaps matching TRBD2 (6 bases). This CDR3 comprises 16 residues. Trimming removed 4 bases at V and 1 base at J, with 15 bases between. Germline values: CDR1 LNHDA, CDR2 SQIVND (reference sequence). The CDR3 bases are TGTGCCAGTAGTAAAAGGCGGGGTAGCGGCACAGATACGCAGTATTTT. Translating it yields CASSKRRGSGTDTQYF.

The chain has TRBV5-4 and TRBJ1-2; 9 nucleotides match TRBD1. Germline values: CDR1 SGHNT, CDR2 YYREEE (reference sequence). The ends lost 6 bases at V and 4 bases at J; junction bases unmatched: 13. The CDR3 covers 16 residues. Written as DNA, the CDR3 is TGTGCCAGCACCCCGCGCGGACAGGGGTCAGGCTATGGCTACACCTTC. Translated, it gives CASTPRGQGSGYGYTF. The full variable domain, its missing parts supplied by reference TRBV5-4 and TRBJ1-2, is ETGVTQSPTHLIKTRGQQVTLRCSSQSGHNTVSWYQQALGQGPQFIFQYYREEENGRGNFPPRFSGLQFPNYSSELNVNALELDDSALYLCASTPRGQGSGYGYTFGSGTRLTVV.

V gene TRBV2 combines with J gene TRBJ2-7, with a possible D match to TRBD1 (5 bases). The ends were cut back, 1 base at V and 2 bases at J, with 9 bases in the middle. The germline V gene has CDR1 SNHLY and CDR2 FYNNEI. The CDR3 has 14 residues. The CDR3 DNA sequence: TGTGCCAGCAGTGAAGTAAGGGGCACCTACGAGCAGTACTTC. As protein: CASSEVRGTYEQYF.